Sequencing of this T cell receptor beta chain was carried out in a study of T-cell reconstitution after alpha-beta-depleted transplantation in children. This clonotype came up once. Unique molecular identifiers were built into the TCRbeta library. One entry per CDR3 protein results from TCRdb running MiXCR on the PCR reads. Of fewer than 750,000 distinct CDR3 sequences listed, roughly 24% were seen once; the top ten hold 13% to 15%. CDR1 is DFQATT and CDR2 is SNEGSKA in the germline V gene (reference sequence). The CDR3 totals 20 residues. Losses at the gene ends were 3 bases for V and 1 base for J; bases not matched to a gene: 17.

The chain links TRBV20-1 to TRBJ2-2, with TRBD1 matching 10 bases. This specimen was PBMCs, mostly from graft donor cells, taken 360 days after TCRalphabeta/CD19-depleted stem cell transplant. The receptor's source is a boy less than two years old who had a stem cell transplant for acute myeloid leukemia, so the T cells may come from the graft donor. CDR3 in DNA: TGCAGTGCTAGGGCTCCGGGACAGGGGCGACATAAGGGGAACACCGGGGAGCTGTTTTTT. Translated, it gives CSARAPGQGRHKGNTGELFF.